The rows below give T cell receptor beta chains drawn from one sample of a study of PD-1 blockade in classical Hodgkin lymphoma. This table comes from immunoSEQ multiplex PCR, and its TCRdb copy is limited to in-frame clones, with some not included. Here the sample spans 84,000 or so clones, over 90% being singletons. Sequenced material: peripheral blood mononuclear cells (PBMCs), taken before the second cycle of nivolumab. These receptors originate from a human donor with classical Hodgkin lymphoma. Both conserved end residues are part of each CDR3. D genes are given only for firm matches. Size is omitted from some rows. Given values are once, few, many or a class for expanded clones.

>-|TRBJ1-1|TRBV9|-
CASSPRGDSLSTEAFF
TGTGCCAGCAGCCCCCGAGGGGATTCCCTGAGCACTGAAGCTTTCTTT
>-|TRBJ1-2|TRBV10-3|-
CAIRGSGKGYTF
TGTGCCATCAGGGGCTCAGGGAAAGGCTACACCTTC
>-|TRBJ2-7|TRBV7-9|-
CASSRLDEQYF
TGTGCCAGCAGCCGGCTGGACGAGCAGTACTTC
>-|TRBJ1-4|TRBV30|-
CAWSVGGTNEKLFF
TGTGCCTGGAGTGTAGGTGGGACTAATGAAAAACTGTTTTTT
>-|TRBJ1-2|TRBV28|-
CASRRTLGNYGYTF
TGTGCCAGCAGGCGGACCCTTGGTAACTATGGCTACACCTTC
>-|TRBJ1-4|TRBV28|-
CASSTPEKLFF
TGTGCCAGCAGTACCCCGGAAAAACTGTTTTTT
>TRBD1|TRBJ2-2|TRBV4-2|-
CASSQSTGGVGAGELFF
TGTGCCAGCAGCCAGTCGACAGGGGGCGTTGGAGCCGGGGAGCTGTTTTTT
>-|TRBJ2-2|TRBV7-2|-
CASPGGAANTGELFF
TGTGCCAGCCCGGGTGGGGCCGCGAACACCGGGGAGCTGTTTTTT
>-|TRBJ1-4|TRBV2|-
CASSKEGSLSEKLFF
TGTGCCAGCAGTAAGGAGGGCAGTTTAAGTGAAAAACTGTTTTTT
>TRBD2|TRBJ2-3|TRBV4-1|-
CASSQEPGLAGEGSTDTQYF
TGCGCCAGCAGCCAAGAACCGGGACTAGCGGGAGAAGGGAGCACAGATACGCAGTATTTT
>TRBD2|TRBJ2-1|TRBV25-1|-
CASSDFGGGNEQFF
TGTGCCAGCAGTGATTTCGGGGGGGGAAATGAGCAGTTCTTC
>TRBD1|TRBJ2-3|TRBV7-3|-
CASGRQGADTQYF
TGTGCCAGCGGCAGACAGGGGGCAGATACGCAGTATTTT
>-|TRBJ1-4|TRBV5-1|-
CASSLTPSSATNEKLFF
TGCGCCAGCAGCTTGACCCCCAGCAGTGCAACTAATGAAAAACTGTTTTTT
>-|TRBJ2-7|TRBV5-1|few
CASSYGLRYEQYF
TGCGCCAGCAGCTATGGATTGAGGTACGAGCAGTACTTC
>TRBD2|TRBJ2-7|TRBV5-1|once
CASSLELANYEQYF
TGCGCCAGCAGCTTGGAACTAGCGAACTACGAGCAGTACTTC
>TRBD2|TRBJ2-4|TRBV7-9|-
CASSLATSGSSDIQYF
TGTGCCAGCAGCTTAGCTACTAGCGGGAGTTCAGACATTCAGTACTTC
>TRBD2|TRBJ2-7|TRBV27|-
CASRRFSGSPVEQYF
TGTGCCAGCAGAAGGTTTAGCGGGAGTCCGGTCGAGCAGTACTTC
>TRBD2|TRBJ2-1|TRBV9|-
CASRGTSGDNEQFF
TGTGCCAGCAGGGGGACTAGCGGCGACAATGAGCAGTTCTTC
>-|TRBJ1-3|TRBV10-3|-
CAIRKWTQPSGNTIYF
TGTGCCATCAGGAAGTGGACACAACCCTCTGGAAACACCATATATTTT
>-|TRBJ2-7|TRBV5-1|-
CASRNNTGSYEQYF
TGCGCCAGCAGAAACAATACAGGGAGCTACGAGCAGTACTTC
>-|TRBJ1-4|TRBV28|-
CASSYLGGTNEKLFF
TGTGCCAGCAGTTATTTAGGGGGGACTAATGAAAAACTGTTTTTT
>-|TRBJ2-7|TRBV18|-
CATSRGSEQYF
TGTGCCACCTCTCGCGGTTCGGAGCAGTACTTC
>-|TRBJ1-2|TRBV6-5|-
CASTQQGSPNYGYTF
TGTGCCAGCACACAACAGGGTTCGCCCAACTATGGCTACACCTTC
>-|TRBJ1-5|TRBV5-6|-
CASSWGQTGNSNQPQHF
TGTGCCAGCAGCTGGGGTCAAACAGGGAATAGCAATCAGCCCCAGCATTTT
>TRBD2|TRBJ2-7|TRBV28|-
CASSLRLAGGITYEQYF
TGTGCCAGCAGTTTAAGACTAGCGGGAGGGATAACCTACGAGCAGTACTTC
>TRBD2|TRBJ2-1|TRBV19|-
CASLMTSGSPYNEQFF
TGTGCCAGTCTAATGACTAGCGGGAGTCCTTACAATGAGCAGTTCTTC
>TRBD2|TRBJ2-7|TRBV28|-
CASSFPSSFFWEGRYEQYF
TGTGCCAGCAGTTTTCCGAGTAGTTTTTTTTGGGAGGGACGCTACGAGCAGTACTTC
>-|TRBJ2-3|TRBV28|once
CASSPYTTDTQYF
TGTGCCAGCAGTCCGTACACCACAGATACGCAGTATTTT
>-|TRBJ2-3|TRBV13|-
CASSPEGRGTDTQYF
TGTGCCAGCAGCCCGGAGGGCCGGGGCACAGATACGCAGTATTTT
>TRBD1|TRBJ2-1|TRBV6-1|-
CASTDRSYNEQFF
TGTGCCAGCACGGACAGGTCCTACAATGAGCAGTTCTTC
>-|TRBJ2-2|TRBV6-5|-
CAISGANTGELFF
TGTGCCATTAGTGGGGCGAACACCGGGGAGCTGTTTTTT
>TRBD2|TRBJ2-1|TRBV13|-
CASSLTTSGRTHNEQFF
TGTGCCAGCAGCTTGACGACTAGCGGGAGAACACACAATGAGCAGTTCTTC
>-|TRBJ2-3|TRBV30|-
CAWRDTPGLGSLDTQYF
TGTGCCTGGAGGGACACTCCGGGCCTAGGGAGTCTGGATACGCAGTATTTT
>-|TRBJ2-7|TRBV20-1|-
CSAIEVYEQYF
TGCAGTGCTATAGAAGTTTACGAGCAGTACTTC
>TRBD1|TRBJ2-1|TRBV19|-
CASSDRGRSYNEQFF
TGTGCCAGTAGTGACAGGGGGCGATCCTACAATGAGCAGTTCTTC
>TRBD2|TRBJ2-1|TRBV6-1|once
CASRRGGTQNEQFF
TGTGCCAGCCGGCGGGGGGGAACACAGAATGAGCAGTTCTTC
>TRBD1|TRBJ1-1|TRBV27|few
CASSSTGTGEAFF
TGTGCCAGCAGTTCAACTGGGACAGGAGAAGCTTTCTTT
>-|TRBJ1-3|TRBV6-1|-
CASSDWTGPTNTIYF
TGTGCCAGCAGTGATTGGACGGGCCCAACAAACACCATATATTTT
>-|TRBJ1-3|TRBV7-9|-
CASSSPGGTRDTIYF
TGTGCCAGCAGCTCCCCCGGCGGAACTAGAGACACCATATATTTT
>-|TRBJ1-1|TRBV5-5|-
CASSRRGGDTEAFF
TGTGCCAGCAGCCGTCGGGGAGGGGACACTGAAGCTTTCTTT